The 25 T cell receptor beta chains below all came from one sample that was sequenced in a study of sequential checkpoint blockade in melanoma. Data came from immunoSEQ multiplex PCR; TCRdb stores just in-frame clones and leaves some out. The sample holds roughly 17,000 clones, approximately 70% seen once. Treatment in this sample: randomized to nivolumab then ipilimumab (arm A) or the reverse (arm B). The starting material was CD8+ T cells sorted from blood (inferred from file names), obtained from a patient given nivolumab and ipilimumab in sequence. The receptor set was obtained from a human donor with melanoma.

The chain carries TRBV7-6 and TRBJ2-3; D remains unclear. The CDR3 runs 14 residues. Deletions cut 0 bases from V and 1 base from J, with 5 bases between. CDR1 and CDR2 (germline): SGHVS, FNYEAQ. CDR3: CASSLASGTDTQYF. CDR3 DNA sequence: TGTGCCAGCAGCTTAGCGAGTGGCACAGATACGCAGTATTTT.

The chain joins TRBV4-2 to TRBJ1-3; TRBD1 matches at 7 bases. CDR3 length: 15 residues. Germline CDR1 reads LGHNA; CDR2 reads YNFKEQ. Trimming at V came to 5 bases and at J to 2 bases, leaving 6 bases not matched to a gene. The CDR3 nucleotides are TGTGCCAGCAGCTACAGGGGTAGAGCTGGAAACACCATATATTTT. Translated: CASSYRGRAGNTIYF.

The rearrangement links TRBV7-2 to TRBJ2-7; 7 positions agree with TRBD2. The junction had 12 bases not matched to a gene; V was cut back by 6 bases and J by 4 bases. Per germline, CDR1 SGHTA and CDR2 FQGNSA. This CDR3 is 15 amino acids long. The CDR3: CASSPWGGGAYEQYF. CDR3 DNA sequence: TGTGCCAGCAGTCCCTGGGGCGGGGGAGCTTACGAGCAGTACTTC. The full variable domain, in which reference TRBV7-2 and TRBJ2-7 provide the parts outside the CDR3, is GAGVSQSPSNKVTEKGKDVELRCDPISGHTALYWYRQSLGQGLEFLIYFQGNSAPDKSGLPSDRFSAERTGGSVSTLTIQRTQQEDSAVYLCASSPWGGGAYEQYFGPGTRLTVT.

The genes are TRBV7-9 and TRBJ2-7; 7 bases map to TRBD1. Trimming removed 4 bases from V and 6 bases from J; junction bases left unmatched: 9. CDR3 length equals 14 residues. Germline loops: CDR1 SEHNR, CDR2 FQNEAQ (reference sequence). CDR3 loop: CASSSSTGLREQYF. CDR3 DNA: TGTGCCAGCAGCTCCTCGACAGGGCTACGCGAGCAGTACTTC.

This clone was counted a single time. The chain joins TRBV6-5 to TRBJ1-2; 8 bases match TRBD1. From germline, CDR1 is MNHEY and CDR2 SVGAGI. V gave up 3 bases and J gave up 6 bases; unmatched junction bases: 6. The CDR3 runs to 14 residues. The CDR3, as DNA: TGTGCCAGCAGTTATCAGGGGGCGGGAAATGGCTACACCTTC. Protein sequence: CASSYQGAGNGYTF.

This chain joins TRBV11-3 and TRBJ1-1; no definite D call. This CDR3 spans 12 amino acids. Trimming removed 5 bases at V and 7 bases at J, with 11 bases between. Per germline, CDR1 SGHNT and CDR2 YENEEA. Here the CDR3 DNA reads TGTGCCAGCAGCCTCGGGTTCGGTGAAGCTTTCTTT. Translating gives CASSLGFGEAFF. The full variable domain, completed using reference TRBV11-3 and TRBJ1-1, is EAGVVQSPRYKIIEKKQPVAFWCNPISGHNTLYWYLQNLGQGPELLIRYENEEAVDDSQLPKDRFSAERLKGVDSTLKIQPAELGDSAVYLCASSLGFGEAFFGQGTRLTVV.

Sample share makes this clone medium-sized (0.01 to 0.1%). V usage is TRBV7-9 and J usage is TRBJ2-1; a weak D match, TRBD2 (7 bases). Germline values: CDR1 SEHNR, CDR2 FQNEAQ (reference sequence). CDR3 length equals 13 residues. Trimming took 5 bases from V and 6 from J, leaving 11 bases between them. The CDR3 DNA is TGTGCCAGCAGCAGGGGGGGAGTCAATGAGCAGTTCTTC. Protein product: CASSRGGVNEQFF.

The sample holds one count of this clone. The chain couples TRBV30 to TRBJ2-1; a weak D match, TRBD2 (5 bases). Germline loops: CDR1 GTSNPN, CDR2 SVGIG (reference sequence). Deletions cut 0 bases from V and 0 bases from J, with 15 bases between. This CDR3 spans 17 amino acids. The CDR3 bases are TGTGCCTGGAGTGTCCCCCCAGCGGCCAGCTCCTACAATGAGCAGTTCTTC. This gives the protein CAWSVPPAASSYNEQFF.

The chain combines TRBV4-3 with TRBJ2-7; weak D call: TRBD2 (6 bases). This CDR3 comprises 13 residues. Trimming stripped 1 base from V and 6 bases from J, with 10 bases between. Germline V gene lookup returns CDR1 LGHNA and CDR2 YSLEER. The CDR3 bases are TGCGCCAGCAGCCAAGGTGCGGGATCCGAGCAGTACTTC. Translation: CASSQGAGSEQYF.

V usage is TRBV19 and J usage is TRBJ2-7; 7 bases match TRBD2. J was trimmed by 3 bases and V by 1 base; bases with no gene match: 6. This CDR3 has 15 amino acids. Looked up from germline, CDR1 is LNHDA and CDR2 is SQIVND (reference sequence). CDR3 loop: CASSIAGGTSYEQYF. CDR3 DNA: TGTGCCAGTAGTATAGCGGGAGGCACTAGCTACGAGCAGTACTTC.

The rearrangement uses TRBV6-5 and TRBJ2-5; 7 nucleotides line up with TRBD2. Per germline, CDR1 MNHEY and CDR2 SVGAGI. J gave up 5 bases and V 1 base, and 10 bases lay outside the gene matches. The CDR3 sequence is 16 residues long. CDR3: CASSYWAGENRETQYF. DNA of the CDR3: TGTGCCAGCAGTTACTGGGCGGGGGAGAATAGGGAGACCCAGTACTTC.

This clone was detected only a few times. The genes are TRBV9 and TRBJ1-2, with D possibly TRBD1 on 6 matching bases. Germline-derived CDR1 and CDR2 are SGDLS and YYNGEE. V was clipped by 2 bases and J by 2 bases, with 13 bases between them. CDR3 length equals 15 residues. CDR3: CASSVSGGLNYGYTF. The CDR3 DNA is TGTGCCAGCAGCGTTAGCGGGGGGCTAAACTATGGCTACACCTTC.

The genes are TRBV9 and TRBJ2-3; tentative D call: TRBD2 (5 bases). The CDR3 runs to 17 residues. CDR1 and CDR2 (germline): SGDLS, YYNGEE. Between the trimmed V and J ends, which lost 0 bases and 1 base, there was a span of 15 bases. The CDR3 spells CASSVALGVEGTDTQYF. The CDR3 DNA follows: TGTGCCAGCAGCGTAGCTCTGGGAGTCGAGGGCACAGATACGCAGTATTTT.

The CDR3 is CASSQEEGGVAKNIQYF. For the CDR3, the DNA is TGCGCCAGCAGCCAAGAGGAAGGGGGGGTTGCCAAAAACATTCAGTACTTC. This rearrangement joins TRBV4-3 to TRBJ2-4, with D perhaps TRBD2 (7 bases). Germline CDR1 is LGHNA and CDR2 is YSLEER. CDR3 length: 17 residues. Trimming took off 0 bases at V and 1 base at J, with 13 bases between the two ends.

The V call is TRBV9, the J call TRBJ2-2; D may be TRBD2 (6 bases). Per the germline V gene, CDR1 is SGDLS and CDR2 is YYNGEE. The CDR3 is 14 amino acids. Trimming shortened V by 5 bases and J by 3 bases, and 11 bases separated the two germline ends. This CDR3 is CASSYSGYTGELFF. The CDR3 DNA sequence: TGTGCCAGCAGTTATAGCGGATACACCGGGGAGCTGTTTTTT.

The V and J genes are TRBV9 and TRBJ2-1; D is undetermined. The CDR3 totals 13 residues. V was shortened by 5 bases and J by 1 base, with 7 bases between the two germline ends. CDR1 is SGDLS, CDR2 YYNGEE, per germline. CDR3 sequence: CASSQRSYNEQFF. CDR3 DNA: TGTGCCAGCAGTCAACGGTCCTACAATGAGCAGTTCTTC.

This clone showed up just a few times. The V call is TRBV6-5, the J call TRBJ2-1, with TRBD2 identical over 12 bases. Germline V CDR1 and CDR2: MNHEY, SVGAGI. The V gene end was trimmed by 5 bases and the J gene end by 7 bases; junction bases not matched to a gene: 6. CDR3 length: 15 amino acids. CDR3: CASSLRLAGVNEQFF. In nucleotides, the CDR3 is TGTGCCAGCAGTCTCAGACTAGCGGGAGTAAATGAGCAGTTCTTC.

V is TRBV4-3 and J is TRBJ2-7; D ambiguous. The ends were cut back, 0 bases at V and 0 bases at J, with 15 bases in the middle. The CDR3 extends over 17 amino acids. Germline lookup yields CDR1 LGHNA and CDR2 YSLEER. The CDR3 loop reads CASSQEAPVTRSYEQYF. CDR3 DNA: TGCGCCAGCAGCCAAGAAGCCCCTGTAACCCGCTCCTACGAGCAGTACTTC.

The chain recombines TRBV7-9 with TRBJ1-1; TRBD1 might be the D (5 bases). Looked up from germline, CDR1 is SEHNR and CDR2 is FQNEAQ (reference sequence). The CDR3 consists of 14 residues. V lost 5 bases, J lost 5 bases, and 15 bases lay in between. The chain's CDR3 is CASSLLGQGTEAFF. In DNA, the CDR3 is TGTGCCAGCAGCCTGCTAGGGCAGGGTACTGAAGCTTTCTTT.

V gene TRBV4-1 combines with J gene TRBJ2-7; D is ambiguous. Trimming stripped 0 bases from V and 9 bases from J, with 15 bases between. Germline V lookup: CDR1 MGHRA, CDR2 YSYEKL. This CDR3 is built from 14 residues. This CDR3 is CASSQEAAPVGQYF. DNA for the CDR3: TGCGCCAGCAGCCAAGAGGCGGCCCCCGTGGGGCAGTACTTC.

The rearrangement joins TRBV9 to TRBJ1-2, with a weak D call TRBD1 (6 bases). CDR1 is SGDLS and CDR2 is YYNGEE in the germline V gene. The CDR3 totals 15 residues. V lost 3 bases and J lost 0, with 12 bases in between. The chain's CDR3 is CASSGKRTANYGYTF. The CDR3 bases are TGTGCCAGCAGCGGGAAGCGGACAGCTAACTATGGCTACACCTTC.

The chain joins TRBV11-3 to TRBJ2-1, with 7 bases that match TRBD1. This CDR3 spans 15 amino acids. V trimming: 5 bases; J trimming: 2 bases; junction bases outside the gene matches: 6. The germline gives CDR1 SGHNT, CDR2 YENEEA. The CDR3 sequence: CASSVQGETYNEQFF. CDR3 nucleotides: TGTGCCAGCAGCGTTCAGGGGGAGACCTACAATGAGCAGTTCTTC.

The CDR3 here is CASSERRTSGGADIDEQFF. In nucleotides, the CDR3 is TGTGCCAGCAGCGAGCGACGGACTAGCGGGGGGGCCGACATAGATGAGCAGTTCTTC. The chain has TRBV9 and TRBJ2-1; TRBD2 matches 15 bases. Germline CDR1 is SGDLS and CDR2 is YYNGEE. The CDR3 consists of 19 residues. With V trimmed by 3 bases and J by 8 bases, 15 bases remained unmatched.

This chain connects TRBV18 to TRBJ2-7; 10 nucleotides align to TRBD2. The CDR3 length is 15 residues. J was trimmed by 3 bases and V by 3 bases; bases with no gene match: 5. Germline V gene data show CDR1 as KGHSH and CDR2 as LQKENI. Written as DNA, the CDR3 is TGTGCCAGCTCACCTTCTAGCGGGGGATTCTACGAGCAGTACTTC. The encoded protein is CASSPSSGGFYEQYF.

The chain combines TRBV14 with TRBJ2-7, with D possibly being TRBD1 (6 bases). The germline CDR1 and CDR2 sequences are SGHDN and FVKESK. V gave up 1 base and J gave up 5 bases, with 18 bases separating them. The CDR3 covers 16 residues. The CDR3 sequence: CASSQGGTSLWDEQYF. The CDR3 DNA sequence: TGTGCCAGCAGCCAAGGGGGGACAAGCCTCTGGGACGAGCAGTACTTC.